Below are 10 T cell receptor beta chains sequenced from a single sample in a study of control samples from healthy donors and cancer patients. The repertoire was sequenced with immunoSEQ multiplex PCR; TCRdb's copy has only in-frame clones and lacks some. The table shows 150,000 or so clones, with about 90% occurring only once. Sequencing was performed on blood. The receptors were sampled from a woman between 50 and 59 years old in good health.

The J gene is TRBJ1-1, the V gene TRBV7-8, with 10 bases matching TRBD1. Trimming cost V 1 base and J 11 bases; bases outside gene matches: 7. CDR3 length equals 14 residues. Per the germline V gene, CDR1 is SGHVS and CDR2 is FQNEAQ. DNA for the CDR3: TGTGCCAGCAGCTTAGTTCGAGGACAGGGGGAGGCTTTCTTT. Its protein product is CASSLVRGQGEAFF.

This clone appeared once. The chain employs TRBV27 and TRBJ1-1, with no clear D. The CDR3 is 10 residues long. V was pared by 5 bases and J by 5 bases, with 3 bases between. Per the germline V gene, CDR1 is MNHEY and CDR2 is SMNVEV (reference sequence). CDR3 amino acids: CASSQTEAFF. The CDR3 nucleotides are TGTGCCAGCAGTCAGACTGAAGCTTTCTTT.

This chain joins TRBV29-1 and TRBJ2-7; a weak D match, TRBD1 (6 bases). Germline CDR1 is SQVTM and CDR2 is ANQGSEA. CDR3 length equals 12 residues. V shed 4 bases and J shed 6 bases, with 13 bases lying between them. The CDR3 loop reads CSVVEQGTEQYF. CDR3 bases: TGCAGCGTTGTAGAACAGGGAACCGAGCAGTACTTC.

This chain links TRBV3-1 (or the pseudogene TRBV3-2) with TRBJ1-1; no firm D call. Germline assignment: CDR1 LGHDT and CDR2 YNNKEL (reference sequence). The CDR3 spans 14 residues. Between the trimmed V and J ends, which lost 0 bases and 5 bases, there was a span of 10 bases. For the CDR3, the DNA is TGTGCCAGCAGCCAAGATCTGGGAGGTACTGAAGCTTTCTTT. Protein: CASSQDLGGTEAFF.

This chain joins TRBV4-1 and TRBJ2-2, with 10 bases lining up with TRBD1. The CDR3 has 14 amino acids. Germline CDR1 and CDR2: MGHRA and YSYEKL. V trimming: 11 bases; J trimming: 5 bases; junction bases outside the gene matches: 8. This CDR3 is CAVTSGQGTGELFF. DNA of the CDR3: TGCGCCGTAACGTCGGGACAGGGGACCGGGGAGCTGTTTTTT.

The chain couples TRBV6-1 to TRBJ2-7; 11 bases line up with TRBD2. V shed 0 bases and J 2 bases; nucleotides not matched to a gene: 6. Per germline, CDR1 MNHNS and CDR2 SASEGT. The CDR3 sequence is 17 residues long. The CDR3 reads CASSEALGTSGPYEQYF. In DNA, the CDR3 is TGTGCCAGCAGTGAAGCGCTAGGGACTAGCGGCCCCTACGAGCAGTACTTC.

The genes are TRBV30 and TRBJ1-6, with D perhaps matching TRBD1 (5 bases). This CDR3 is 19 amino acids long. Trimming shortened V by 4 bases and J by 6 bases, and 28 bases separated the two germline ends. The germline V gene encodes CDR1 GTSNPN and CDR2 SVGIG (reference sequence). CDR3 loop: CAWTNIREPGRRGNSPLHF. The DNA for the CDR3 is TGTGCCTGGACCAACATCCGGGAACCAGGGCGGAGGGGTAATTCACCCCTCCACTTT.

The V and J genes are TRBV2 and TRBJ2-1, with 7 positions matching TRBD2. The CDR3 loop spans 13 amino acids. Germline V gives CDR1 SNHLY, CDR2 FYNNEI. Trimming removed 3 bases from V and 7 bases from J; junction bases left unmatched: 3. The CDR3 region is CASSEGGRNEQFF. The CDR3 bases are TGTGCCAGCAGTGAGGGAGGGAGGAATGAGCAGTTCTTC.

The rearrangement joins TRBV29-1 to TRBJ2-3, with a tentative D call TRBD1 (6 bases). Germline assignment: CDR1 SQVTM and CDR2 ANQGSEA. Trimming pared 7 bases from V and 1 base from J, leaving 18 bases between. The CDR3 sequence is 15 residues long. The CDR3 region has the DNA TGCAGCGCCACCGGACAGCTTTCTCGCACAGATACGCAGTATTTT. This translates into CSATGQLSRTDTQYF.

As regards this clone: Different DNA sequences within this sample yield the same CDR3. V gene TRBV5-1 combines with J gene TRBJ2-5; the D call may be TRBD1 or TRBD2 (5 bases each). Germline V CDR1 and CDR2: SGHRS, YFSETQ. There are 14 residues in the CDR3. V gave up 0 bases and J gave up 2 bases, with 8 bases separating them. The CDR3 coding sequence is TGCGCCAGCAGCTTGGTGGGGGTTCAAGAGACCCAGTACTTC. As protein: CASSLVGVQETQYF.